This TCR beta chain was captured in a study of blood T cells in healthy people across ages (dated by TCRdb to about 2015). Describing the broader study: Template switching captured roughly one uniquely barcoded TCR beta cDNA molecule per two T cells in model experiments. Using the same blood draw, the study looked at two additional independent replicas of 1 million unique cDNA reads for two donors, one aged 18 to 30 and the other aged 80 or older. Age-related changes in TCR beta repertoire diversity were measured in the study by deep sequencing normalized with unique cDNA molecular identifiers. To avoid experimental bias, donors of different ages were randomly spread across the sequencing lanes. The donors were split into four age groups: young (average 16 years), middle-aged (about 40), aged (around 67) and long-lived (under 90).

On the study overall, not on this receptor specifically: Estimates of total diversity based on one million sequenced T cells were regarded as lower bounds and as underestimates. A strong correlation was found between observed TCR beta diversity and the percentage of naive T cells measured by flow cytometry. As age increased, observed TCR beta diversity per million T cells dropped in a roughly linear way, and a significant reduction was already evident by age about 40. Compared with the aged group, more naive CD4+ T cells, fewer expanded clones and increased TCR diversity were shown by the long-lived group, suggesting age selection. The CMV infection status of donors was not known, potentially confounding age-related changes in expanded clonotypes. Because profiling used bulk unsorted PBMCs, naive and antigen-experienced compartments could not be compared conclusively.

Concerning this clonotype itself: The specificity of this receptor is unknown. Base-call qualities are not available, and no considerably larger clone is one nucleotide away.

The germline V gene sets CDR1 to MDHEN and CDR2 to SYDVKM. Relative to germline, V is 3 bases shorter and J is 2 bases shorter, with 25 bases between their ends. The CDR3 goes from the cysteine to the phenylalanine over 19 residues. Only the CDR3 region is kept as DNA, spanning 57 bases read in frame from base 1. The protocol used for the library was 5' RACE. TCRdb lists the instrument as Illumina HiSeq 2500. A second PCR of 7 to 11 cycles was run with a J-beta primer mix and a sample-barcoded 5' primer. A template-switch 5' adaptor carrying 12 random nucleotides introduced a unique molecular identifier onto each TCR beta cDNA molecule. At least 2.5 million CDR3-containing paired-end reads were obtained from each sample. All of the RNA was converted into first-strand cDNA using the Mint cDNA synthesis kit, with a TRBC-specific oligonucleotide serving as the primer. Following uracil-DNA glycosylase treatment, a first 18-cycle PCR with universal primers M1SS and BC2_uni_R was performed on all cDNA. Turning to the authors' computational methods: For normalization, 1 million high-quality reads, each with a distinct molecular identifier, were randomly selected from each sample. Instead of being binned into consensus sequences, reads with shared molecular identifiers were discarded. CDR3 identification, clonotype clustering and error correction used MiTCR with a Q25 quality threshold and the strictest error-elimination algorithm. A nonparametric unseen species model with Euler transformation was used to estimate lower-bound total TCR beta diversity. TCRdb trimmed the raw reads at Q25, called clones with MiXCR and kept productive beta chains. Each CDR3 protein gets just one entry, which takes the most common genes and DNA from the rows behind it. V and J calls and clone size were set by TCRdb, not the authors. For this sample the table gives some 860,000 distinct CDR3 sequences, of which approximately 53% were detected only once. Of the sample, 25% to 30% falls within the top ten clones.

The 39 donors, aged about 6 to 100 years, were systemically healthy Caucasian individuals from Russia. Each donor gave around 9.5 milliliters of peripheral blood, collected into EDTA-treated Vacutainer tubes. Ficoll-Paque density-gradient centrifugation was used to isolate PBMCs, with at least 6 million per sample. Total RNA, at least 6 micrograms per sample, was extracted from PBMCs with Trizol reagent. Naive CD45RAhigh/CD27high T cell percentages were measured by flow cytometry on a PBMC aliquot from every donor. The sequence links TRBV28 to TRBJ1-2; the D gene lacks a confident call. This sequence was found in a man aged 40-50 years in good health. The sequencing sample was made of blood. The bases are TGTGCCAGCAGTTTGTACGGACGTAGTACTGGTGGACCAAACTATGGCTACACCTTC. Protein translation: CASSLYGRSTGGPNYGYTF.